In its sample, the clone carrying this TCR beta chain was seen once. Its antigen remains unknown. Other DNA sequences from this sample encode an identical CDR3 as well. Amplification used 60 Vbeta primers and 13 Jbeta primers. Profiled with immunoSEQ multiplex PCR; TCRdb holds only in-frame clones, not every one. The repertoire holds around 240,000 clones, with about 81% as singletons. The record originates from a study of cytomegalovirus exposure and HLA in healthy donors. Study-wide results and caveats: In a later analysis, HLA-associated beta chains showed higher expansion and lower generation probabilities than comparable chains. TCR beta chain V- and J-gene trimming was linked, in a later analysis, to a missense variant in DCLRE1C. Reportedly, HLA-A and HLA-B alleles of most subjects were accurately predicted from TCR beta.

The receptor's source is a woman in her 40s in good health and CMV-seropositive. Specimen: PBMCs.

The CDR3 loop is CAWSPQPQETQYF. Written as DNA, the CDR3 is TGTGCCTGGAGCCCACAACCCCAAGAGACCCAGTACTTC. The V and J genes are TRBV30 and TRBJ2-5; D ambiguous. Germline V gives CDR1 GTSNPN, CDR2 SVGIG (reference sequence). V was cut by 3 bases and J by 1 base, with 9 bases left in between. The CDR3 covers 13 residues.